This T cell receptor beta chain emerged from a study of cytotoxic CD8 clonotypes in ibrutinib-treated CLL. Turning to the study itself: Among responders, about 25 were partial and 2 complete; after median approximately six years, around 15 stayed remitted and approximately 12 progressed.

Assay used: immunoSEQ multiplex PCR; TCRdb lists only in-frame clones, some missing. The data show 130,000 or so clones, 80% to 90% seen once. Germline V gene data show CDR1 as LNHDA and CDR2 as SQIVND (reference sequence). There are 16 residues in the CDR3. Trimming shortened V by 7 bases and J by 1 base, and 17 bases separated the two germline ends. The sequenced sample was PBMCs, obtained after 24 months of ibrutinib treatment. This receptor was identified in a human donor with chronic lymphocytic leukemia. This chain connects TRBV19 to TRBJ1-5, with D tentatively TRBD1 (5 bases). The chain's CDR3 is CASIVGRGVSNQPQHF. CDR3 nucleotides: TGTGCCAGTATCGTGGGGCGCGGGGTGAGCAATCAGCCCCAGCATTTT.